A selection of T cell receptor beta chains follows, all from one sample in a study of identical twins. A single record per CDR3 protein comes from TCRdb applying MiXCR to the 5' RACE reads. The repertoire holds approximately 630,000 distinct CDR3 sequences, with 7.1% as singletons. These data also featured in a second study, about yellow fever vaccine responses in identical twins.

Sequenced: PBMCs. Receptor source: a woman aged 18-29 years in good health. CDR3s include the opening cysteine and the closing phenylalanine or tryptophan. D genes are given only for firm matches. Where a row states a size, it is once, few, many or the class of an expanded clone; other rows omit it.

clone_size: -; d_call: TRBD1; v_call: TRBV5-1; j_call: TRBJ1-2; cdr3_nt: TGCGCCAGCAGCGAGGGACAGCACTATGGCTACACCTTC; cdr3_aa: CASSEGQHYGYTF
clone_size: many; d_call: -; v_call: TRBV14; j_call: TRBJ1-4; cdr3_nt: TGTGCCAGCAGCGAGGAACCTAATGAAAAACTGTTTTTT; cdr3_aa: CASSEEPNEKLFF
clone_size: many; d_call: TRBD2; v_call: TRBV5-1; j_call: TRBJ2-3; cdr3_nt: TGCGCCAGCAGCTTGGTGCTAGCGGGGGGCACAGATACGCAGTATTTT; cdr3_aa: CASSLVLAGGTDTQYF
clone_size: -; d_call: TRBD1; v_call: TRBV20-1; j_call: TRBJ2-1; cdr3_nt: TGCAGTGCTAGTCCTAACAGGGGAGCCTCCTACAATGAGCAGTTCTTC; cdr3_aa: CSASPNRGASYNEQFF
clone_size: many; d_call: TRBD1; v_call: TRBV4-1; j_call: TRBJ2-2; cdr3_nt: TGCGCCAGCAGCCTCAGAACGGTGGGACAGGGAACGACCACCGGGGAGCTGTTTTTT; cdr3_aa: CASSLRTVGQGTTTGELFF
clone_size: many; d_call: -; v_call: TRBV5-1; j_call: TRBJ2-1; cdr3_nt: TGCGCCAGCAGCTCTTATACCGCCTCCTACAATGAGCAGTTCTTC; cdr3_aa: CASSSYTASYNEQFF
clone_size: -; d_call: -; v_call: TRBV6-1; j_call: TRBJ2-4; cdr3_nt: TGTGCCAGCAGTGTAACGGCCAAAAACATTCAGTACTTC; cdr3_aa: CASSVTAKNIQYF
clone_size: few; d_call: -; v_call: TRBV28; j_call: TRBJ2-5; cdr3_nt: TGTGCCAGCAGCTTCTTACAGGGTGGATTGGAGACCCAGTACTTC; cdr3_aa: CASSFLQGGLETQYF
clone_size: -; d_call: TRBD1; v_call: TRBV12-3/TRBV12-4; j_call: TRBJ2-3; cdr3_nt: TGTGCCAGCAGTTTAGGGGACAGGGCGCAGTATTTT; cdr3_aa: CASSLGDRAQYF
clone_size: few; d_call: TRBD2; v_call: TRBV5-1; j_call: TRBJ2-1; cdr3_nt: TGCGCCAGCAGCGCCCAACTAGCGGGAGTAGGGGGTGAGCAGTTCTTC; cdr3_aa: CASSAQLAGVGGEQFF
clone_size: -; d_call: -; v_call: TRBV20-1; j_call: TRBJ2-1; cdr3_nt: TGCAGTGCTAGTGTGAGTAATGAGCAGTTCTTC; cdr3_aa: CSASVSNEQFF
clone_size: many; d_call: TRBD2; v_call: TRBV5-1; j_call: TRBJ2-1; cdr3_nt: TGCGCCAGCAGTCCCATTACCGGGACTACCTACAATGAGCAGTTCTTC; cdr3_aa: CASSPITGTTYNEQFF
clone_size: -; d_call: -; v_call: TRBV3-1; j_call: TRBJ2-1; cdr3_nt: TGTGCCAGCAGCCAAGTTGCGACTAGCTCCTACAATGAGCAGTTCTTC; cdr3_aa: CASSQVATSSYNEQFF
clone_size: -; d_call: -; v_call: TRBV7-9; j_call: TRBJ2-6; cdr3_nt: TGTGCCAGCAGCCGCCGGGACGGTAGCTCTGGGGCCAACGTCCTGACTTTC; cdr3_aa: CASSRRDGSSGANVLTF
clone_size: many; d_call: -; v_call: TRBV29-1; j_call: TRBJ2-1; cdr3_nt: TGCAGCGTTGCGGCCGGCCGCCTGACCTACAATGAGCAGTTCTTC; cdr3_aa: CSVAAGRLTYNEQFF
clone_size: few; d_call: TRBD1; v_call: TRBV6-4; j_call: TRBJ1-5; cdr3_nt: TGTGCCAGCAGCCTTTCCCCAGGGGGGGATCAGCCCCAGCATTTT; cdr3_aa: CASSLSPGGDQPQHF
clone_size: -; d_call: TRBD1; v_call: TRBV9; j_call: TRBJ1-1; cdr3_nt: TGTGCCAGCAGCCAAACAGGGGATCGAGCTTTCTTT; cdr3_aa: CASSQTGDRAFF
clone_size: -; d_call: -; v_call: TRBV10-3; j_call: TRBJ1-1; cdr3_nt: TGTGCCATCAGGGCCACCCTACGAAATACTGAAGCTTTCTTT; cdr3_aa: CAIRATLRNTEAFF
clone_size: -; d_call: -; v_call: TRBV5-1; j_call: TRBJ2-1; cdr3_nt: TGCGCCAGCAGCTTGGCGTGGGGGGACAGATACAATGAGCAGTTCTTC; cdr3_aa: CASSLAWGDRYNEQFF
clone_size: -; d_call: -; v_call: TRBV7-6; j_call: TRBJ2-7; cdr3_nt: TGTGCCAGCAGCGCAAGCCCGACTAGCTCCTACGAGCAGTACTTC; cdr3_aa: CASSASPTSSYEQYF
clone_size: -; d_call: TRBD2; v_call: TRBV7-7; j_call: TRBJ2-5; cdr3_nt: TGTGCCAGCAGCTTAGCGCGGGGGGCCCAAGAGACCCAGTACTTC; cdr3_aa: CASSLARGAQETQYF
clone_size: -; d_call: -; v_call: TRBV6-1; j_call: TRBJ1-6; cdr3_nt: TGTGCCAGCAGCCGGGGGCTCAGCCTTAATTCACCCCTCCACTTT; cdr3_aa: CASSRGLSLNSPLHF
clone_size: -; d_call: -; v_call: TRBV10-3; j_call: TRBJ1-4; cdr3_nt: TGTGCCATCAGTGGGACACTAAATGAAAAACTGTTTTTT; cdr3_aa: CAISGTLNEKLFF
clone_size: -; d_call: TRBD1; v_call: TRBV2; j_call: TRBJ2-2; cdr3_nt: TGTGCCACTCGACCACAGGGGTCGATCGCCGGGGAGCTGTTTTTT; cdr3_aa: CATRPQGSIAGELFF
clone_size: many; d_call: TRBD1; v_call: TRBV10-3; j_call: TRBJ2-2; cdr3_nt: TGTGCCATCAAAGGGACAGGGACGTCCGGGGAGCTGTTTTTT; cdr3_aa: CAIKGTGTSGELFF
clone_size: few; d_call: TRBD2; v_call: TRBV10-2; j_call: TRBJ2-1; cdr3_nt: TGCGCCAGCAAAGGGATAGCGGGGAACAATGAGCAGTTCTTC; cdr3_aa: CASKGIAGNNEQFF